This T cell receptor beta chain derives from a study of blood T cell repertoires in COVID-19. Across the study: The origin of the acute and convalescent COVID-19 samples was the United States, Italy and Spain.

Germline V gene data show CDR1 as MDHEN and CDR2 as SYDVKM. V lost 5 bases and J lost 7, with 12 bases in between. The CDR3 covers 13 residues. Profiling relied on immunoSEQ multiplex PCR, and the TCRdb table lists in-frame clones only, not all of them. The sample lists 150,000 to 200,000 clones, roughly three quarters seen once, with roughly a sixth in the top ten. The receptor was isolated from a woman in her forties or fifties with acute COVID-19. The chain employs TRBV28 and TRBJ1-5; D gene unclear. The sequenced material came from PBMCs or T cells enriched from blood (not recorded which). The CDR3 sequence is CASSPRGKQPQHF. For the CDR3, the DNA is TGTGCCAGCAGTCCCCGGGGAAAGCAGCCCCAGCATTTT.